The subject of this entry is one TCR beta chain. Its antigen is undetermined. This sample was taken from a study of blood T cell dynamics during melanoma immunotherapy. Notes on the study in general: The study could not tell melanoma-specific clones from general immune activation.

A fixed DNA input of about 350 ng was used per bulk PBMC sample. Repertoires were generated with immunoSEQ multiplex PCR, while TCRdb's copy carries only in-frame clones and drops some. The repertoire holds roughly 9,700 clones, with 80% to 90% as singletons. Time point described: pre-treatment baseline. Prior systemic cancer therapy, immunosuppressant use and other active malignancies excluded patients. Trimming cost V 5 bases and J 5 bases, with 15 bases left between them. This CDR3 comprises 14 residues. The germline gives CDR1 SEHNR, CDR2 FQNEAQ (reference sequence). This receptor was taken from a human donor with melanoma. The chain is built from TRBV7-9 and TRBJ2-5, with no clear D. Sequences were derived from blood, sampled from a patient treated with checkpoint blockade. CDR3 DNA: TGTGCCAGCAGCCCGAGGCCCTTGGGGGAGACCCAGTACTTC. Protein: CASSPRPLGETQYF.